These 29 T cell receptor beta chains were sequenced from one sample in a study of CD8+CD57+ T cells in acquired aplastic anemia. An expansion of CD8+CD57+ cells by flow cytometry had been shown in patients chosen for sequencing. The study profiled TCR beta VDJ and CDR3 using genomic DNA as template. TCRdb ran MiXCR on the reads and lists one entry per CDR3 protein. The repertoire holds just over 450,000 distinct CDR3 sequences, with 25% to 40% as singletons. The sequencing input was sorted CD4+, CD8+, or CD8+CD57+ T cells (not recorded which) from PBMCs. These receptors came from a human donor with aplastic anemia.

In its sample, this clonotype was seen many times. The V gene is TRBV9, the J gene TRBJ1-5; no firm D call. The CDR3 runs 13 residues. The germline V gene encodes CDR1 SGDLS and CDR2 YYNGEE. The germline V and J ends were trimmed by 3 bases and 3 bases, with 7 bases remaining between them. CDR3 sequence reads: CASSGGVNQPQHF. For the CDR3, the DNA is TGTGCCAGCAGCGGGGGAGTCAATCAGCCCCAGCATTTT.

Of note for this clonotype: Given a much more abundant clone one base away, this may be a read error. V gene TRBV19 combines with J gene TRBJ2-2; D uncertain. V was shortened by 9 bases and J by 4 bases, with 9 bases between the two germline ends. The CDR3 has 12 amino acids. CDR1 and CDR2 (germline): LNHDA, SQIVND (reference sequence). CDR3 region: CASRYITGELFF. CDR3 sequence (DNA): TGTGCCAGCAGATATATCACCGGGGAGCTGTTTTTT.

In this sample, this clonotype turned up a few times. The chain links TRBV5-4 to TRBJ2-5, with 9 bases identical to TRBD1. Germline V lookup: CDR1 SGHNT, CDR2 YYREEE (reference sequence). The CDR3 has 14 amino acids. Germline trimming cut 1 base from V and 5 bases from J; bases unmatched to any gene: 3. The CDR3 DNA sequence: TGTGCCAGCAGCTTGCGACAGGGGGAGGAGACCCAGTACTTC. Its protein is CASSLRQGEETQYF.

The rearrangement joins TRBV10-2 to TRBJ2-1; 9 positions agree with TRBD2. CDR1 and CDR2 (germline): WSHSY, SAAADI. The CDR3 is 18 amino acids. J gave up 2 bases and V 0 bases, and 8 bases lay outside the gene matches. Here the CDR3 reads CASSESTRGRATYNEQFF. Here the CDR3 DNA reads TGCGCCAGCAGTGAGTCGACCCGCGGGAGGGCTACCTACAATGAGCAGTTCTTC.

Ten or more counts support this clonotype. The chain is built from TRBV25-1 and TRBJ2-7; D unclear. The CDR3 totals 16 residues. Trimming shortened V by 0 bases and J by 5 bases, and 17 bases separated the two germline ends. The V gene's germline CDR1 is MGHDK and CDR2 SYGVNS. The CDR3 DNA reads TGTGCCAGCAGTGAATACGACCGAACGAGACGGAACGAGCAGTACTTC. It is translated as CASSEYDRTRRNEQYF.

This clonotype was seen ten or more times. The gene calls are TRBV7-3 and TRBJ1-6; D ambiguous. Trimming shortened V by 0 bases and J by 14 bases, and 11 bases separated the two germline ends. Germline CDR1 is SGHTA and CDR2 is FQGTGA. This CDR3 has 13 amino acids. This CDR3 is CASSLTFSGSLHF. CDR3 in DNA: TGTGCCAGCAGCTTAACGTTCTCGGGGTCCCTCCACTTT.

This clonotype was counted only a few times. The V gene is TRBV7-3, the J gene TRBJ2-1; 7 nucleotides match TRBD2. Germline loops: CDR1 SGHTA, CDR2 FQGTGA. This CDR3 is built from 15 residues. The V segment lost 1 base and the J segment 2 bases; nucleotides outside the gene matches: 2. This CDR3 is CASSLRGTTYNEQFF. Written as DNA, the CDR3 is TGTGCCAGCAGCTTAAGAGGGACTACCTACAATGAGCAGTTCTTC.

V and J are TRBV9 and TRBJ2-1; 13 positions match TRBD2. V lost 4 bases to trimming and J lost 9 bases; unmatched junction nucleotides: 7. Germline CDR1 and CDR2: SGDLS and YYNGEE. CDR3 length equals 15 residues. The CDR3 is CASSKTSGRFGEQFF. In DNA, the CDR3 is TGTGCCAGCAGCAAGACTAGCGGGAGGTTCGGTGAGCAGTTCTTC.

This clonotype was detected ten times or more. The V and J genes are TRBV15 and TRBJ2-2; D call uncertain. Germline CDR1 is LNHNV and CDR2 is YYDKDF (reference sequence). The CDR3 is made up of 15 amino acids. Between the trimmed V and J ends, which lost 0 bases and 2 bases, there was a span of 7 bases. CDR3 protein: CATSRDTGNTGELFF. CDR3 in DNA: TGTGCCACCAGCAGAGATACGGGCAACACCGGGGAGCTGTTTTTT. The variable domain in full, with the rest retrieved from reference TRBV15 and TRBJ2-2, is DAMVIQNPRYQVTQFGKPVTLSCSQTLNHNVMYWYQQKSSQAPKLLFHYYDKDFNNEADTPDNFQSRRPNTSFCFLDIRSPGLGDTAMYLCATSRDTGNTGELFFGEGSRLTVL.

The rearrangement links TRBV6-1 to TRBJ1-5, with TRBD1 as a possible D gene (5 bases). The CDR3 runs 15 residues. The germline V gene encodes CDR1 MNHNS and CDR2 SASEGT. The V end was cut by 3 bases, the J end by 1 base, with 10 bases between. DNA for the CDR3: TGTGCCAGCAGTGAGGGACTGAGGAGCAATCAGCCCCAGCATTTT. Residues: CASSEGLRSNQPQHF.

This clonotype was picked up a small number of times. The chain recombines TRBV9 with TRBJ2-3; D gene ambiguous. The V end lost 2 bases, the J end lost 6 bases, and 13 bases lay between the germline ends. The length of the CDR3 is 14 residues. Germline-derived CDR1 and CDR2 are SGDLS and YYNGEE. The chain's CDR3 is CASSVLVGADTQYF. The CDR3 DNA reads TGTGCCAGCAGCGTTCTAGTCGGAGCCGATACGCAGTATTTT.

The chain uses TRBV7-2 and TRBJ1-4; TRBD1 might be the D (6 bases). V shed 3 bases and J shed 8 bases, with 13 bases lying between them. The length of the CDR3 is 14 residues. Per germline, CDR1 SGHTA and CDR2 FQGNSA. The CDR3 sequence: CASSFGGAGEKLFF. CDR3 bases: TGTGCCAGCAGCTTCGGGGGCGCAGGAGAAAAACTGTTTTTT.

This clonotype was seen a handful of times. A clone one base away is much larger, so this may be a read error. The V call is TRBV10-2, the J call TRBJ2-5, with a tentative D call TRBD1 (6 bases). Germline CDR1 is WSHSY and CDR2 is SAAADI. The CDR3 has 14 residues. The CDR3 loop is CARSLKDRQETQYF. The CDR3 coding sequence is TGCGCCCGCAGTCTTAAGGACAGACAAGAGACCCAGTACTTC.

Here the CDR3 reads CASSLRTAAEAFF. The CDR3 coding sequence is TGTGCCAGCAGCTTAAGGACAGCAGCTGAAGCTTTCTTT. The rearrangement uses TRBV7-2 and TRBJ1-1; D may be TRBD1 (6 bases). This CDR3 comprises 13 residues. CDR1 SGHTA and CDR2 FQGNSA come from the germline V gene. V gave up 2 bases and J gave up 6 bases, with 10 bases separating them.

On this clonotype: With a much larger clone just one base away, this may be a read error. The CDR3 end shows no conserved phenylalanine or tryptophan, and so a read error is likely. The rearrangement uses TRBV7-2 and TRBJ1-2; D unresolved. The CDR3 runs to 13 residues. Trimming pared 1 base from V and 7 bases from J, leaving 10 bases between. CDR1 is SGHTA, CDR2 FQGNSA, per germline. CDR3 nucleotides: TGTGCCAGCAGCTTAGATGGGATAAGTGGCTACACCCTC. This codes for CASSLDGISGYTL.

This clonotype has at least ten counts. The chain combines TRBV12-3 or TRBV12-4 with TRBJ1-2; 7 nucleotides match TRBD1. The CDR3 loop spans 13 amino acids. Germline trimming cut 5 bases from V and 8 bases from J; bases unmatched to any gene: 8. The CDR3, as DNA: TGTGCCAGCAGTCCTGACAGGGTGACGGGCTACACCTTC. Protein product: CASSPDRVTGYTF.

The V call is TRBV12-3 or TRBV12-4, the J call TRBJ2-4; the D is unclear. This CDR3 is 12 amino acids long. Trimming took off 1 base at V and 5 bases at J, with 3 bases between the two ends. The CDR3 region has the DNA TGTGCCAGCAGTTTAGGAGAAAACATTCAGTACTTC. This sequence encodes CASSLGENIQYF.

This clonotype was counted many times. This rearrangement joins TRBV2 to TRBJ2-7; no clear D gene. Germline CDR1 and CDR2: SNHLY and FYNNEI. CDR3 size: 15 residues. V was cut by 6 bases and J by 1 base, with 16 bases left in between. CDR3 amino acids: CASSGPGFSSYEQYF. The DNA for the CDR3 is TGTGCCAGCAGCGGTCCAGGTTTTTCATCCTACGAGCAGTACTTC. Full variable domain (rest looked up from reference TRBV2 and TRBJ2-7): EPEVTQTPSHQVTQMGQEVILRCVPISNHLYFYWYRQILGQKVEFLVSFYNNEISEKSEIFDDQFSVERPDGSNFTLKIRSTKLEDSAMYFCASSGPGFSSYEQYFGPGTRLTVT.

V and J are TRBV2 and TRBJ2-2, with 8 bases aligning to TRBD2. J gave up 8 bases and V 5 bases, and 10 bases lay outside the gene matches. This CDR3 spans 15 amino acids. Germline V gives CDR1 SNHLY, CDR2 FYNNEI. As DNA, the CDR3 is TGTGCCAGCAGTATACACGGGAGGGCCGAGGGGGAGCTGTTTTTT. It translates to CASSIHGRAEGELFF.

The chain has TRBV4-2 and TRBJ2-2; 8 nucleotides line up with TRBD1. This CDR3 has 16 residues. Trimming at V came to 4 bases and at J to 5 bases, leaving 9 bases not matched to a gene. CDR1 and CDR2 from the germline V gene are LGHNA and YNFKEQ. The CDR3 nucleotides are TGTGCCAGCAGCCCGAGGACAGGGCCGATAACCGGGGAGCTGTTTTTT. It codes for CASSPRTGPITGELFF.

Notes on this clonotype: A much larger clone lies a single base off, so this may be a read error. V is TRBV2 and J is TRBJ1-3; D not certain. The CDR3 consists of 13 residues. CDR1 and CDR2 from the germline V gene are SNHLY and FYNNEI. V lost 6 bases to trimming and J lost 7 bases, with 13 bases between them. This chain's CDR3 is CASRRSVLNTIYF. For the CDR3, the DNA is TGTGCCAGCAGAAGATCGGTCTTGAACACCATATATTTT.

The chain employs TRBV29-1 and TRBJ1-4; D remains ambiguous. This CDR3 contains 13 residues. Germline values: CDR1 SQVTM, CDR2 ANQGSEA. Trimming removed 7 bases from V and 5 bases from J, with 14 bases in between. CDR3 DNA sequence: TGCAGCGGATCCAGGACGATAAATGAAAAACTGTTTTTT. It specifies CSGSRTINEKLFF.

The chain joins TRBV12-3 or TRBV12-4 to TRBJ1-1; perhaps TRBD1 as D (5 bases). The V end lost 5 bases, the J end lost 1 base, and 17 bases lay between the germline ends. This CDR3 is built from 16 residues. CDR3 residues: CASSLRRTQPNTEAFF. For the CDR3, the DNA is TGTGCCAGCAGTCTACGTCGGACACAGCCGAACACTGAAGCTTTCTTT.

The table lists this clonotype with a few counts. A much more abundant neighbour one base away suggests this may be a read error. The CDR3 sequence is CASSPRAGSTIYF. In DNA, the CDR3 is TGTGCCAGTAGTCCGAGGGCTGGAAGCACCATATATTTT. V gene TRBV19 combines with J gene TRBJ1-3; D is unclear. The CDR3 has 13 amino acids. Germline-derived CDR1 and CDR2 are LNHDA and SQIVND (reference sequence). Together with reference TRBV19 and TRBJ1-3, the CDR3 gives the full variable domain: DGGITQSPKYLFRKEGQNVTLSCEQNLNHDAMYWYRQDPGQGLRLIYYSQIVNDFQKGDIAEGYSVSREKKESFPLTVTSAQKNPTAFYLCASSPRAGSTIYFGEGSWLTVV.

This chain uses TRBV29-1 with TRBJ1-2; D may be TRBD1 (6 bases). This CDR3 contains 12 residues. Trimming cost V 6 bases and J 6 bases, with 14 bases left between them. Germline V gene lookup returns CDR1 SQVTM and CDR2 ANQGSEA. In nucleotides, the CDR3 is TGCAGCGTGTTCGGGGGGCGGGATGGCTACACCTTC. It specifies CSVFGGRDGYTF.

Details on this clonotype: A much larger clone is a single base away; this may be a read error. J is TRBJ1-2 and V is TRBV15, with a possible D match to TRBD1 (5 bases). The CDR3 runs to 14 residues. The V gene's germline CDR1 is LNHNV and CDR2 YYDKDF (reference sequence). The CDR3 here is CANSLRAGGYGYTF. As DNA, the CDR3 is TGTGCCAACAGCTTAAGGGCCGGGGGCTATGGCTACACCTTC.

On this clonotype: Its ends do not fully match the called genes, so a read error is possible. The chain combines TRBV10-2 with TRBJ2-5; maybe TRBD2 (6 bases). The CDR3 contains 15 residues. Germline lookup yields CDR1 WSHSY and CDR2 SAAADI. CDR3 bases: TGTGCCAGCAGCCAAGGGCTGGGGAGGCAAGAGACCCAGTACTTC. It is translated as CASSQGLGRQETQYF.

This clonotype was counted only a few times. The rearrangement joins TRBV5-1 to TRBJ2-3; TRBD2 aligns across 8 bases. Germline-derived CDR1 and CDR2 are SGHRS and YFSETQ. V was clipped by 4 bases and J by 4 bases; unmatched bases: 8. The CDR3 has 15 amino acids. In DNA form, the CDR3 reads TGCGCCAGCAGCCAGGGAAGCGGGAGTGCAGATACGCAGTATTTT. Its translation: CASSQGSGSADTQYF.

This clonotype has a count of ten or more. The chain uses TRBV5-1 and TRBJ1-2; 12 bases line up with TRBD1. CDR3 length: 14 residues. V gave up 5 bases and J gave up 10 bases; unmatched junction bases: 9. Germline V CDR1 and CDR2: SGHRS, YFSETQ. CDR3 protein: CASSRRGQGAFYTF. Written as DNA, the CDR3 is TGCGCCAGCAGTCGTAGGGGACAGGGGGCGTTCTACACCTTC.